This TCR beta chain was documented in a study of Graves' ophthalmopathy and Graves' hyperthyroidism. As the template, RNA transcripts were used to amplify TCR beta CDR3 regions. Investigators did first-round RT-PCR with HTBI primers, then second-round multiplex PCR. Each CDR3 protein gets one entry after TCRdb re-called the multiplex PCR reads with MiXCR. The table has about 700,000 distinct CDR3 sequences, 35% to 45% seen once; the top ten hold around 3%. Germline V lookup: CDR1 SGHDT, CDR2 YYEEEE. This CDR3 is built from 15 residues. The V and J ends lost 5 bases and 0 bases respectively, with 9 bases between them. PBMCs had their origin in fresh peripheral blood (roughly 10 ml).

The TCR sequence derives from an adult man with Graves' ophthalmopathy. The sequenced sample consisted of peripheral blood. The chain uses TRBV5-6 and TRBJ2-6; perhaps TRBD2 as D (7 bases). The DNA of the CDR3 is TGTGCCAGCAGGAGGGGGGGCTCTGGGGCCAACGTCCTGACTTTC. It yields the protein CASRRGGSGANVLTF.